This T cell receptor (beta chain) came from a study of regulatory T cells in long-lasting Graves disease. This clonotype came up a few times. Described time point: newly diagnosed GD, antithyroid drugs for less than 3 months. Extracted RNA from PBMCs served as the source of the TCR library. CDR3 length: 16 amino acids. The V end was cut by 3 bases, the J end by 2 bases, with 15 bases between. Germline CDR1 LGHNA, CDR2 YSLEER. HTBI primers from iRepertoire and Arm-PCR of CDR3 regions yielded the TCR beta libraries. MiXCR, applied by TCRdb to the multiplex PCR reads, yields one record per CDR3 protein. In the table there are about 450,000 distinct CDR3 sequences, less than 20% of which are singletons. These data also formed part of another study, on T cells in Graves' hyperthyroidism and ophthalmopathy.

The sequencing here drew on peripheral blood mononuclear cells (PBMCs), taken at new diagnosis, from a patient treated with antithyroid drugs. This clonotype originated in a woman in her twenties or thirties with Graves disease. The chain uses TRBV4-3 and TRBJ2-3; D call uncertain. The DNA of the CDR3 is TGCGCCAGCAGCCACACCCTAGTTGGGCTCACAGATACGCAGTATTTT. Amino acid sequence: CASSHTLVGLTDTQYF.